This T cell receptor beta chain was sequenced for a study of cytomegalovirus exposure and HLA in healthy donors. PCR involved 60 Vbeta and 13 Jbeta primers. Assay used: immunoSEQ multiplex PCR; TCRdb lists only in-frame clones, some missing. This table has about 170,000 clones, approximately 76% appearing once. The V end lost 6 bases, the J end lost 0 bases, and 12 bases lay between the germline ends. Per germline, CDR1 MNHEY and CDR2 SMNVEV (reference sequence). CDR3 length equals 14 residues. Overall study findings and caveats: Apparent HLA restriction characterized most CMV-associated TCR beta chains in a later analysis. Within an earlier analysis, most TCR beta V segments proved productive either about 87% or about 30% of the time. HLA allele associations emerged for 15,000 to 20,000 TCR beta sequences in a later analysis, at 0.05 false discovery rate.

Concerning this clone: What it binds is unknown.

Everyone who donated was a healthy bone marrow donor. Sequenced material: PBMCs. The V call is TRBV27, the J call TRBJ2-7; tentative D call: TRBD1 (6 bases). The origin of this receptor is a woman aged 18-30 years in good health and CMV-seropositive. CDR3 nucleotide sequence: TGTGCCAGCAGCAAGACAGGTAACTCCTACGAGCAGTACTTC. It specifies CASSKTGNSYEQYF.